The text below deals with one T cell receptor beta chain. The data were taken from a study of control samples from healthy donors and cancer patients. Looked up from germline, CDR1 is LGHDT and CDR2 is YNNKEL (reference sequence). This CDR3 has 13 residues. V lost 0 bases, J lost 0 bases, and 3 bases lay in between. Using immunoSEQ multiplex PCR, the repertoire was profiled, and TCRdb retains in-frame clones only, with some absent. The sample has 100,000 or so clones; about 90% are singletons. The TCR was taken from a woman aged 18-29 years in good health. Sequenced material: blood. The chain combines TRBV3-1 (or the pseudogene TRBV3-2) with TRBJ2-7; the D is unclear. The CDR3, as DNA: TGTGCCAGCAGCCAAGATCCCTCCTACGAGCAGTACTTC. It specifies CASSQDPSYEQYF.